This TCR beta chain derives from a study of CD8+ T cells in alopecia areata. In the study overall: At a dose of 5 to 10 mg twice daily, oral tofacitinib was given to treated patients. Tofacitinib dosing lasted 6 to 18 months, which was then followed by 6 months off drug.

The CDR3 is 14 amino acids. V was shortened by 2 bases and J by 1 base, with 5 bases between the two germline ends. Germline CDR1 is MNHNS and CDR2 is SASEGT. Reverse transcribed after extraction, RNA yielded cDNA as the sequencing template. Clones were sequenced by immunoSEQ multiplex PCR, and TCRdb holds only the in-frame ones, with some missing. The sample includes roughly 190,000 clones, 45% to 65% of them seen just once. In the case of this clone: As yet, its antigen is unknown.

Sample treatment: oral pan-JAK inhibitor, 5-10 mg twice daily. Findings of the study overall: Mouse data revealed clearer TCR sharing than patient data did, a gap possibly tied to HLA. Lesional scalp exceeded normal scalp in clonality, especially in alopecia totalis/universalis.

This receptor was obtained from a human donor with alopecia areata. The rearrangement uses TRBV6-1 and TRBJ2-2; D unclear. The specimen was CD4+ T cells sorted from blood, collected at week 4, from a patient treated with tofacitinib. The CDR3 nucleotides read TGTGCCAGCAGTGAAAACCTGAACACCGGGGAGCTGTTTTTT. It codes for CASSENLNTGELFF.